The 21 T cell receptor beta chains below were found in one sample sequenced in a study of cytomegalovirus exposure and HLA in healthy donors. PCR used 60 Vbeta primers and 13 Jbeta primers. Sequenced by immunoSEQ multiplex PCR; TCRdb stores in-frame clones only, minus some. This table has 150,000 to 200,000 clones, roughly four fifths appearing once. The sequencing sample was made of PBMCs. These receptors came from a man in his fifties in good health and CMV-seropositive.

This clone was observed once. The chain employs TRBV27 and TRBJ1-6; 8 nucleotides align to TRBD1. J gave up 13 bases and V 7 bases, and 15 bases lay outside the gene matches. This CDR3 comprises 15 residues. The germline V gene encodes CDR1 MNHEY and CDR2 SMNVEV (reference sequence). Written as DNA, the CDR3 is TGTGCCAGCAACGTACAATGGACAGGGAGGCCTCCCCTCCACTTT. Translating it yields CASNVQWTGRPPLHF.

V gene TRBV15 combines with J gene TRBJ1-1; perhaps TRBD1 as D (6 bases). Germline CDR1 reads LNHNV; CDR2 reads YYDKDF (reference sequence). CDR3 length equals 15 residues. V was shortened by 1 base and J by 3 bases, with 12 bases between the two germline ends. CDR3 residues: CATSRVLGGDTEAFF. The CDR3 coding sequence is TGTGCCACCAGCAGAGTCCTAGGGGGGGACACTGAAGCTTTCTTT.

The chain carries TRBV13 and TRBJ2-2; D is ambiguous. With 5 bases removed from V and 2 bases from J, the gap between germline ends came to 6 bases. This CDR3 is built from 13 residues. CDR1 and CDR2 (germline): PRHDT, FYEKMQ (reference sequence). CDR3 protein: CASSRGNTGELFF. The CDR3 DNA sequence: TGTGCCAGCAGCCGCGGAAACACCGGGGAGCTGTTTTTT. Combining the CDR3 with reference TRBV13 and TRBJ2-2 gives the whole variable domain AAGVIQSPRHLIKEKRETATLKCYPIPRHDTVYWYQQGPGQDPQFLISFYEKMQSDKGSIPDRFSAQQFSDYHSELNMSSLELGDSALYFCASSRGNTGELFFGEGSRLTVL.

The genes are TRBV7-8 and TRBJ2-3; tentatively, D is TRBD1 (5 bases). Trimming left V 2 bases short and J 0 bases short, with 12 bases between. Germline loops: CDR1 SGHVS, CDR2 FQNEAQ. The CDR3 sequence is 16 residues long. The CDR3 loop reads CASSLYWGKSTDTQYF. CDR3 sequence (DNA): TGTGCCAGCAGCTTATATTGGGGCAAAAGCACAGATACGCAGTATTTT.

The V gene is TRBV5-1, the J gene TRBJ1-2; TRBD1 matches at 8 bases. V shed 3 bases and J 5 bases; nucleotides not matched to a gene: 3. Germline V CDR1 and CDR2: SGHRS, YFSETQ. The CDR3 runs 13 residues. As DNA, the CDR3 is TGCGCCAGCAGCTATGGACAGGGTTATGGCTACACCTTC. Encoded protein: CASSYGQGYGYTF.

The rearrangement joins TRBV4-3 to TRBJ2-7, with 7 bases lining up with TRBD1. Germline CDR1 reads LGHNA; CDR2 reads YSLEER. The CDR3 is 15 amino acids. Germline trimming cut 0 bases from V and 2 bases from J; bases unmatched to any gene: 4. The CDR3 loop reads CASSQDRDRAYEQYF. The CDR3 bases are TGCGCCAGCAGCCAAGATCGTGACAGGGCCTACGAGCAGTACTTC.

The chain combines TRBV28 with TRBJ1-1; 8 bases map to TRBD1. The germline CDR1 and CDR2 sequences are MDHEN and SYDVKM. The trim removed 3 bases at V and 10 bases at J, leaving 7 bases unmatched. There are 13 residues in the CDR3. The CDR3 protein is CASSFVQGGVAFF. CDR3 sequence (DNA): TGTGCCAGCAGTTTTGTACAGGGGGGCGTAGCTTTCTTT.

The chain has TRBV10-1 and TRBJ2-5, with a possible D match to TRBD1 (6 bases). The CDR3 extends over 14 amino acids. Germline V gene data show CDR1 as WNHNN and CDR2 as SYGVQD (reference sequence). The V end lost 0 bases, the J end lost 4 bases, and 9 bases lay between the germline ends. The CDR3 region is CASSESGAGETQYF. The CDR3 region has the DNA TGCGCCAGCAGTGAGTCGGGGGCGGGAGAGACCCAGTACTTC.

CDR3: CASSLGLALHEQYF. In DNA form, the CDR3 reads TGTGCCAGCAGCTTAGGTCTAGCGCTCCACGAGCAGTACTTC. The rearrangement links TRBV5-6 to TRBJ2-7; possibly TRBD2 for D (6 bases). Trimming cost V 2 bases and J 5 bases, with 14 bases left between them. Germline V gene lookup returns CDR1 SGHDT and CDR2 YYEEEE. The CDR3 has 14 residues.

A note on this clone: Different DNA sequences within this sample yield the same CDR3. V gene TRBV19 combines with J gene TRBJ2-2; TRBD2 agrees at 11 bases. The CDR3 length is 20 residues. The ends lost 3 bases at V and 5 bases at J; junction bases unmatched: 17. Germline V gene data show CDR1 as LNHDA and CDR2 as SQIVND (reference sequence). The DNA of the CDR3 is TGTGCCAGTAGTATTAGAGGACTAGCGGGTCCCTATAGTGAGACCGGGGAGCTGTTTTTT. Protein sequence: CASSIRGLAGPYSETGELFF.

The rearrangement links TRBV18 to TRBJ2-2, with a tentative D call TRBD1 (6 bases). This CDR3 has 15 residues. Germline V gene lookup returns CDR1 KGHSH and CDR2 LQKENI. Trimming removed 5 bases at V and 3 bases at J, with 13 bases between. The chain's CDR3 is CASSSNRVDTGELFF. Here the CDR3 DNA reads TGTGCCAGCTCAAGCAACAGGGTTGACACCGGGGAGCTGTTTTTT.

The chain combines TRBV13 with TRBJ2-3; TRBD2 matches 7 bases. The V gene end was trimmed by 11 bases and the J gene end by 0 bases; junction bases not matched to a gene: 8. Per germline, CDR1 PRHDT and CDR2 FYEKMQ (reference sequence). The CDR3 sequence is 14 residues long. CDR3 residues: CACQKAGSTDTQYF. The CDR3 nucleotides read TGTGCCTGTCAAAAAGCGGGGAGCACAGATACGCAGTATTTT.

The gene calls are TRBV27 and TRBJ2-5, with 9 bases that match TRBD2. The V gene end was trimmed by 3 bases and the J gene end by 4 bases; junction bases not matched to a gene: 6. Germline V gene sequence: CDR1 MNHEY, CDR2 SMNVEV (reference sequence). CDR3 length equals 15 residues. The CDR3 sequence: CASSFRAGGLETQYF. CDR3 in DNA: TGTGCCAGCAGTTTTAGGGCGGGAGGGCTAGAGACCCAGTACTTC.

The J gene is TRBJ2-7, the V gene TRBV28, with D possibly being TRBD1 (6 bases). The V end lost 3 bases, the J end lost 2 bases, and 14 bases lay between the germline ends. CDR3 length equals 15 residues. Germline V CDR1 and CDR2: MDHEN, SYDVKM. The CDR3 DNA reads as TGTGCCAGCAGTTTGGGGACACTTGGAACCTACGAGCAGTACTTC. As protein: CASSLGTLGTYEQYF.

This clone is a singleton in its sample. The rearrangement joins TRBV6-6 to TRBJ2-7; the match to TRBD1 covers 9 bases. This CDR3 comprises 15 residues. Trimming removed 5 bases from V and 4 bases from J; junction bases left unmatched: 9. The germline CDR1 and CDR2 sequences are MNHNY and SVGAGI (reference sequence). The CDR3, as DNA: TGTGCCAGCAGTGACAGGGGGGGTGTGTCATACGAGCAGTACTTC. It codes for CASSDRGGVSYEQYF.

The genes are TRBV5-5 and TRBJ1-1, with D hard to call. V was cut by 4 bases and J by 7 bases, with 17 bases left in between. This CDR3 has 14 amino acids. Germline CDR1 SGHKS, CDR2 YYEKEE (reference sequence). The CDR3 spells CASSTPGISIEAFF. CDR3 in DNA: TGTGCCAGCAGCACACCCGGGATCTCTATTGAAGCTTTCTTT.

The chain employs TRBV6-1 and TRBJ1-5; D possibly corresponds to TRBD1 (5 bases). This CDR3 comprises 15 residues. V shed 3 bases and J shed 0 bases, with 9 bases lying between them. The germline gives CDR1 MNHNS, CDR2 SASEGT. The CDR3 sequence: CASSEGGYSNQPQHF. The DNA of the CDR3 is TGTGCCAGCAGTGAGGGGGGGTATAGCAATCAGCCCCAGCATTTT.

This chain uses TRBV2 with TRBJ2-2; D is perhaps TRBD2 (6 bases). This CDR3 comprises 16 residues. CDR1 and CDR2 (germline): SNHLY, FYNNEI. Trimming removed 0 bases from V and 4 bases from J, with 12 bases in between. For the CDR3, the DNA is TGTGCCAGCAGTGAAGCGCAGGGCGGGGTCACCGGGGAGCTGTTTTTT. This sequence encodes CASSEAQGGVTGELFF. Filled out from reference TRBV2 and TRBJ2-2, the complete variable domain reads EPEVTQTPSHQVTQMGQEVILRCVPISNHLYFYWYRQILGQKVEFLVSFYNNEISEKSEIFDDQFSVERPDGSNFTLKIRSTKLEDSAMYFCASSEAQGGVTGELFFGEGSRLTVL.

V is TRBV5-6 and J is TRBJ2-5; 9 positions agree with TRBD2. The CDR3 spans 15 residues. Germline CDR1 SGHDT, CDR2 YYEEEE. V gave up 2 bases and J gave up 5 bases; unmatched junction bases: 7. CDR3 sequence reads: CASSFRGLALETQYF. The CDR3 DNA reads TGTGCCAGCAGCTTCCGTGGACTAGCGTTGGAGACCCAGTACTTC.

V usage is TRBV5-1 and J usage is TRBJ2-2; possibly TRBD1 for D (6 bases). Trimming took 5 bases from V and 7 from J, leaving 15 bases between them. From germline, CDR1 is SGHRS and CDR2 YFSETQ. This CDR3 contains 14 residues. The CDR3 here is CASRYRDGGGELFF. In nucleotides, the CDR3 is TGCGCCAGCAGATACAGGGACGGCGGCGGGGAGCTGTTTTTT.

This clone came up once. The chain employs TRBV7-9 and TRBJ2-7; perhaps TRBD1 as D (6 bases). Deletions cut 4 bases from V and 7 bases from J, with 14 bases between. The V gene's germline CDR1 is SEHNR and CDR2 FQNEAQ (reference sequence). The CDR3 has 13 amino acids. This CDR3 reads CASSWGTGREQYF. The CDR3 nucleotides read TGTGCCAGCAGCTGGGGAACAGGGCGGGAGCAGTACTTC.